This T cell receptor (beta chain) was identified in a study of T cell repertoires in cytomegalovirus infection. Study in general: CMV infection and matching HLA type were both indicated by public TCR beta signatures. General study results and limits: Accumulated public TCR beta family frequency recognized individuals carrying CMV together with the relevant HLA.

This clonotype was recorded a few times. Its antigen is unidentified. MiXCR, applied by TCRdb to the reads, yields one record per CDR3 protein. The sample lists 700,000 to 850,000 distinct CDR3 sequences, around a third seen once, with 9.5% to 15% in the top ten. V was pared by 4 bases and J by 5 bases, with 11 bases between. The CDR3 has 14 residues. Germline lookup yields CDR1 MNHGY and CDR2 SVAAGI. This clonotype originated in a human donor in good health (CMV status not recorded). Some clones in this sample may be carry-over from other donors' samples. This material consisted of cultured CD8+ T cells from PBMCs, taken from culture after CMV antigen stimulation. The V gene is TRBV6-9, the J gene TRBJ1-4, with D possibly TRBD1 on 5 matching bases. The chain's CDR3 is CASSLGDINEKLFF. The CDR3 nucleotides are TGTGCCAGCAGTTTAGGGGATATAAATGAAAAACTGTTTTTT.